This T cell receptor (beta chain) was sequenced during a study of blood T cell repertoires in COVID-19. CDR1 is GTSNPN, CDR2 SVGIG, per germline (reference sequence). CDR3 size: 13 residues. Losses at the gene ends were 0 bases for V and 8 bases for J; bases not matched to a gene: 4. Only one count was recorded for this clone. Method: immunoSEQ multiplex PCR; TCRdb's copy keeps in-frame clones and lacks some. The sample has about 420,000 clones; 80% to 90% are singletons. This receptor was taken from a man aged 18 to 30 with COVID-19, enrolled during active disease. The gene calls are TRBV30 and TRBJ2-1; 7 bases line up with TRBD2. Sequencing was carried out using peripheral blood. CDR3 bases: TGTGCCTGGAGTGTGGGGAGGGCGGATGAGCAGTTCTTC. This translates into CAWSVGRADEQFF.